Listed below are T cell receptor beta chains from one sample, sequenced in a study of T cell repertoires in cytomegalovirus infection. From the reads, TCRdb called clonotypes with MiXCR, one entry per CDR3 protein. The table has around 740,000 distinct CDR3 sequences, 35% seen once. Sequenced input: PBMCs. Source of these receptors: a human donor in good health (CMV status not recorded). Some clones in this sample may be carry-over from other donors' samples. Both conserved end residues are part of each CDR3. The D gene is left open where the match is weak. Only some rows state a clone size, as once, few, many or a class for expanded clones.

j_call	d_call	clone_size	v_call	cdr3_aa	cdr3_nt
TRBJ1-5	-	few	TRBV27	CASSPGGAGINQPQHF	TGTGCCAGCAGTCCCGGCGGGGCAGGGATCAATCAGCCCCAGCATTTT
TRBJ1-2	-	-	TRBV27	CASSLGYRASSGIAGYTF	TGTGCCAGCAGTTTGGGGTACAGGGCCTCTTCGGGGATAGCTGGCTACACCTTC
TRBJ1-1	-	-	TRBV5-8	CASSLQGSLSLAEAFF	TGTGCCAGCAGCCTACAGGGAAGTTTATCTTTGGCTGAAGCTTTCTTT
TRBJ1-2	TRBD1	many	TRBV6-1	CASSEWGQTNYGYTF	TGTGCCAGCAGTGAATGGGGACAGACTAACTATGGCTACACCTTC
TRBJ1-1	TRBD1	-	TRBV18	CASSQGAGTEAFF	TGTGCCAGCTCACAGGGGGCCGGGACTGAAGCTTTCTTT
TRBJ1-5	-	-	TRBV24-1	CATSSTGQGSQPQHF	TGTGCCACCAGTAGCACCGGGCAGGGAAGTCAGCCCCAGCATTTT
TRBJ1-5	-	few	TRBV27	CASSTRTDSNQPQHF	TGTGCCAGCAGTACACGGACAGATAGCAATCAGCCCCAGCATTTT
TRBJ2-4	-	few	TRBV11-1	CASSLSTSAKNIQYF	TGTGCCAGCAGCTTATCAACCTCAGCCAAAAACATTCAGTACTTC
TRBJ1-4	-	few	TRBV2	CASSAGAGEKLFF	TGTGCCAGCAGTGCCGGGGCAGGTGAAAAACTGTTTTTT
TRBJ1-4	-	-	TRBV11-1	CASSLAPTDPSEKLFF	TGTGCCAGCAGCTTAGCGCCGACGGATCCATCTGAAAAACTGTTTTTT
TRBJ2-7	-	-	TRBV12-3/TRBV12-4	CASRTSTGYQYF	TGTGCCAGCAGGACCTCGACGGGGTATCAGTACTTC
TRBJ2-1	TRBD1	few	TRBV7-2	CASSQNGQGEVWSYNEQFF	TGTGCCAGCAGCCAGAATGGACAGGGGGAGGTCTGGTCCTACAATGAGCAGTTCTTC
TRBJ2-3	-	-	TRBV7-2	CASSSTSQRLGGTQYF	TGTGCCAGCAGCTCGACCTCCCAGCGGCTAGGAGGTACGCAGTATTTT
TRBJ1-5	-	-	TRBV27	CASSLEALGPWGNQPQHF	TGTGCCAGCAGTTTAGAGGCACTCGGACCGTGGGGCAATCAGCCCCAGCATTTT
TRBJ1-3	-	-	TRBV4-1	CASSQDRWDGSGNTIYF	TGTGCCAGCAGCCAAGATCGATGGGACGGCTCTGGAAACACCATATATTTT
TRBJ1-2	-	many	TRBV11-2	CASSLGSASYGYTF	TGTGCCAGCAGCTTAGGGTCAGCGTCCTATGGCTACACCTTC
TRBJ2-4	TRBD2	-	TRBV11-2	CASSPRLAGGGNIQYF	TGTGCCAGCAGCCCCCGACTAGCGGGAGGCGGAAACATTCAGTACTTC
TRBJ1-2	-	few	TRBV6-1	CASSEVRLSGGGFYGYTF	TGTGCCAGCAGTGAGGTCCGGTTGTCCGGGGGAGGATTCTATGGCTACACCTTC
TRBJ2-1	TRBD2	once	TRBV18	CASSRDGLAGNNEQFF	TGTGCCAGCTCGCGAGATGGACTAGCGGGCAACAATGAGCAGTTCTTC
TRBJ1-5	-	-	TRBV19	CASSIGGASNQPQHF	TGTGCCAGTAGTATAGGGGGGGCGAGCAATCAGCCCCAGCATTTT